These 26 T cell receptor beta chains share one sample of origin, sequenced in a study of regulatory T cells in long-lasting Graves disease. Through Arm-PCR of CDR3 regions and iRepertoire HTBI primers, TCR beta libraries were built. Using its own MiXCR run on the multiplex PCR reads, TCRdb lists one record per CDR3 protein. The sample includes about 660,000 distinct CDR3 sequences, 30% of them seen just once. This sample's time point: persistent/refractory GD, antithyroid drugs over 5 years with positive TRAb. RNA extracted from PBMCs served as the sequencing template. The sample was peripheral blood mononuclear cells (PBMCs), taken when the disease was refractory, from a patient treated with antithyroid drugs. The receptors derive from a female donor with Graves disease.

The rearrangement uses TRBV15 and TRBJ1-2; D remains ambiguous. Germline CDR1 is LNHNV and CDR2 is YYDKDF (reference sequence). The CDR3 totals 13 residues. Trimming stripped 1 base from V and 7 bases from J, with 10 bases between. The CDR3 DNA follows: TGTGCCACCAGCAGAGGGGCAGTACTTGGCTACACCTTC. Amino acids: CATSRGAVLGYTF.

The J gene is TRBJ2-5, the V gene TRBV7-6, with 13 bases matching TRBD2. V lost 4 bases to trimming and J lost 4 bases; unmatched junction nucleotides: 9. This CDR3 is built from 17 residues. Per the germline V gene, CDR1 is SGHVS and CDR2 is FNYEAQ. The CDR3 DNA reads as TGTGCCAGCAGCTCAGGACTAGCGGGAGCGGGGAGAGAGACCCAGTACTTC. This codes for CASSSGLAGAGRETQYF. Full variable domain (remainder filled in from reference TRBV7-6 and TRBJ2-5): GAGVSQSPRYKVTKRGQDVALRCDPISGHVSLYWYRQALGQGPEFLTYFNYEAQQDKSGLPNDRFSAERPEGSISTLTIQRTEQRDSAMYRCASSSGLAGAGRETQYFGPGTRLLVL.

Turning to this clonotype: The junction shows a germline mismatch at one end, possibly a read error. This chain links TRBV10-3 with TRBJ1-2; the D gene is possibly TRBD1 (6 bases). There are 14 residues in the CDR3. In germline, CDR1 is ENHRY, CDR2 SYGVKD. DNA of the CDR3: TGTGCCATCAGTGAGTGGGACAAAGGGCCCTCTCCTCTTTTC. Translated: CAISEWDKGPSPLF.

V is TRBV11-1 and J is TRBJ2-2; no reliable D call. The germline V gene has CDR1 SGHAT and CDR2 FQDESV (reference sequence). This CDR3 has 15 amino acids. The ends were cut back, 0 bases at V and 3 bases at J, with 8 bases in the middle. This CDR3 is CASSLALRDTGELFF. As DNA, the CDR3 is TGTGCCAGCAGCTTAGCGCTACGGGACACCGGGGAGCTGTTTTTT.

DNA for the CDR3: TGCAGTGCGGGCAGGACTAGCGGGAGCAGGGAGACCCAGTACTTC. Translated, it gives CSAGRTSGSRETQYF. V is TRBV20-1 and J is TRBJ2-5; 13 bases are shared with TRBD2. The CDR3 covers 15 residues. Trimming removed 6 bases from V and 5 bases from J; junction bases left unmatched: 9. CDR1 and CDR2 from the germline V gene are DFQATT and SNEGSKA (reference sequence).

This clonotype was seen just once. DNA of the CDR3: TGTGCCAGTAGTATCGTGACAGGGGTCACCGGGGAGCTGTTTTTT. Translated, it gives CASSIVTGVTGELFF. The chain carries TRBV19 and TRBJ2-2, with TRBD1 matching 8 bases. This CDR3 has 15 residues. Losses at the gene ends were 3 bases for V and 4 bases for J; bases not matched to a gene: 4. Germline V gene data show CDR1 as LNHDA and CDR2 as SQIVND (reference sequence).

A single count supports this clonotype. One end of the junction varies from germline; a read error may be responsible. V is TRBV5-1 and J is TRBJ2-7; TRBD1 or TRBD2 may be the D gene (5 bases each). The CDR3 length is 14 residues. From germline, CDR1 is SGHRS and CDR2 YFSETQ. This CDR3 is CASSPSGTSHEQYF. The CDR3 DNA is TGCGCCAGCAGCCCCTCCGGGACCTCCCACGAGCAGTACTTC.

The chain recombines TRBV5-6 with TRBJ1-6, with a weak D call TRBD1 (5 bases). CDR1 and CDR2 from the germline V gene are SGHDT and YYEEEE. This CDR3 comprises 15 residues. Trimming cost V 3 bases and J 10 bases, with 17 bases left between them. CDR3 sequence (DNA): TGTGCCAGCAGCTCCGCGGGGCCGTCCCGATCACCCCTCCACTTT. This encodes CASSSAGPSRSPLHF.

A note on this clonotype: Relative to the germline gene, one junction end is altered; a read error may explain this. The chain uses TRBV14 and TRBJ1-1; D perhaps matches TRBD1 (6 bases). The CDR3 covers 14 residues. Germline V lookup: CDR1 SGHDN, CDR2 FVKESK. The CDR3 sequence: CASSQGGGRAEAFF. CDR3 DNA: TGTGCCAGCAGTCAAGGAGGGGGTAGGGCTGAAGCTTTCTTT.

The rearrangement links TRBV29-1 to TRBJ1-1; no firm D call. The germline gives CDR1 SQVTM, CDR2 ANQGSEA. The germline V and J ends were trimmed by 7 bases and 3 bases, with 6 bases remaining between them. The CDR3 spans 10 residues. The CDR3 spells CSALHTEAFF. CDR3 DNA sequence: TGCAGCGCGCTACACACTGAAGCTTTCTTT.

This clonotype occurred many times. This chain uses TRBV28 with TRBJ1-1, with D unclear. V was shortened by 4 bases and J by 3 bases, with 15 bases between the two germline ends. This CDR3 has 15 amino acids. CDR1 MDHEN and CDR2 SYDVKM come from the germline V gene. The CDR3 loop reads CASSSATVLYTEAFF. DNA of the CDR3: TGTGCCAGCAGTTCGGCCACAGTGCTGTACACTGAAGCTTTCTTT.

The chain recombines TRBV7-9 with TRBJ2-7; D unresolved. Germline lookup yields CDR1 SEHNR and CDR2 FQNEAQ (reference sequence). The CDR3 runs to 12 residues. V was cut by 8 bases and J by 6 bases, with 14 bases left in between. CDR3 loop: CASADVISEQYF. CDR3 nucleotides: TGTGCCAGCGCTGATGTGATCTCCGAGCAGTACTTC.

In its sample, this clonotype was seen a few times. This chain joins TRBV2 and TRBJ1-1; the D gene is possibly TRBD1 (6 bases). The V end lost 9 bases, the J end lost 3 bases, and 14 bases lay between the germline ends. Germline CDR1 is SNHLY and CDR2 is FYNNEI. The CDR3 sequence is 13 residues long. CDR3 DNA sequence: TGTGCCAGAAACAGGGTCGGGTACACTGAAGCTTTCTTT. Protein product: CARNRVGYTEAFF.

This clonotype has a handful of counts. The V and J genes are TRBV11-2 and TRBJ2-7; D possibly corresponds to TRBD1 (6 bases). Germline V gives CDR1 SGHAT, CDR2 FQNNGV. Trimming shortened V by 2 bases and J by 2 bases, and 19 bases separated the two germline ends. The CDR3 length is 17 residues. This CDR3 reads CASSLNFDRFDTYEQYF. In DNA form, the CDR3 reads TGTGCCAGCAGCTTAAATTTCGACAGGTTTGACACCTACGAGCAGTACTTC.

V gene TRBV29-1 combines with J gene TRBJ2-5, with D unresolved. The germline CDR1 and CDR2 sequences are SQVTM and ANQGSEA. The germline V and J ends were trimmed by 5 bases and 5 bases, with 9 bases remaining between them. This CDR3 has 11 amino acids. Here the CDR3 DNA reads TGCAGCGTTCGGGCCGGGGAGACCCAGTACTTC. Its translation: CSVRAGETQYF.

The rearrangement uses TRBV6-1 and TRBJ1-3, with TRBD1 identical over 7 bases. V was clipped by 5 bases and J by 0 bases; unmatched bases: 10. Germline V gene sequence: CDR1 MNHNS, CDR2 SASEGT. The CDR3 spans 17 residues. In nucleotides, the CDR3 is TGTGCCAGCAGTCCGAGGTGGACAGGCCGCTCTGGAAACACCATATATTTT. It specifies CASSPRWTGRSGNTIYF.

This clonotype was counted a few times. The chain joins TRBV20-1 to TRBJ1-1, with D possibly TRBD1 on 5 matching bases. Trimming took off 6 bases at V and 1 base at J, with 12 bases between the two ends. CDR1 is DFQATT and CDR2 is SNEGSKA in the germline V gene (reference sequence). The CDR3 consists of 13 residues. CDR3 in DNA: TGCAGTGCACAAAGACAGAAGAACACTGAAGCTTTCTTT. It codes for CSAQRQKNTEAFF.

The J gene is TRBJ1-4, the V gene TRBV6-5; D remains unclear. This CDR3 is 19 amino acids long. CDR1 MNHEY and CDR2 SVGAGI come from the germline V gene. Trimming shortened V by 0 bases and J by 1 base, and 18 bases separated the two germline ends. Written as DNA, the CDR3 is TGTGCCAGCAGTTACTCGAAGACGGGGAGGAAATTAACTAATGAAAAACTGTTTTTT. This gives the protein CASSYSKTGRKLTNEKLFF.

At least ten counts were recorded for this clonotype. This chain's CDR3 is CASRAGEIYEQYF. For the CDR3, the DNA is TGTGCCAGCAGGGCAGGGGAGATCTACGAGCAGTACTTC. This chain connects TRBV12-3 or TRBV12-4 to TRBJ2-7, with a possible D match to TRBD1 (6 bases). Trimming removed 6 bases at V and 3 bases at J, with 12 bases between. The CDR3 is made up of 13 amino acids.

This clonotype came up many times. This chain uses TRBV28 with TRBJ1-1, with a tentative D call TRBD1 (5 bases). The CDR3 extends over 15 amino acids. V lost 3 bases, J lost 1 base, and 12 bases lay in between. Per germline, CDR1 MDHEN and CDR2 SYDVKM. The CDR3 here is CASSFRPGKNTEAFF. CDR3 DNA: TGTGCCAGCAGTTTCCGTCCAGGGAAGAACACTGAAGCTTTCTTT.

This clonotype was recorded at least ten times. CDR3 loop: CASVNDGSLIVVNTEAFF. CDR3 bases: TGTGCCAGCGTCAATGACGGCAGTTTAATTGTTGTGAACACTGAAGCTTTCTTT. The rearrangement uses TRBV6-1 and TRBJ1-1; D remains ambiguous. This CDR3 contains 18 residues. Germline V lookup: CDR1 MNHNS, CDR2 SASEGT. Trimming pared 8 bases from V and 0 bases from J, leaving 25 bases between.

This clonotype came up a few times. The J gene is TRBJ2-7, the V gene TRBV29-1; D ambiguous. This CDR3 is built from 11 residues. V lost 4 bases to trimming and J lost 4 bases, with 8 bases between them. CDR1 and CDR2 from the germline V gene are SQVTM and ANQGSEA. Here the CDR3 reads CSVVYGYEQYF. The CDR3 nucleotides are TGCAGCGTTGTTTACGGGTACGAGCAGTACTTC.

The chain has TRBV29-1 and TRBJ1-5; D unclear. The CDR3 loop spans 12 amino acids. With 4 bases removed from V and 7 bases from J, the gap between germline ends came to 11 bases. Germline assignment: CDR1 SQVTM and CDR2 ANQGSEA. Here the CDR3 DNA reads TGCAGCGTTGCGAACATCAACCAGCCCCAGCATTTT. As protein: CSVANINQPQHF.

This sequence joins TRBV24-1 and TRBJ2-3; D unclear. The length of the CDR3 is 12 residues. CDR1 and CDR2 from the germline V gene are KGHDR and SFDVKD. Trimming took 6 bases from V and 6 from J, leaving 9 bases between them. CDR3 bases: TGTGCCACCAGTCGCGGCGCGGATACGCAGTATTTT. Protein product: CATSRGADTQYF.

The V and J genes are TRBV7-3 and TRBJ2-2; TRBD2 might be the D (5 bases). This CDR3 is 16 amino acids long. Germline lookup yields CDR1 SGHTA and CDR2 FQGTGA. The ends were cut back, 5 bases at V and 2 bases at J, with 15 bases in the middle. The CDR3 coding sequence is TGTGCCAGCAGCCTCGGACCTAGCCGTAACACCGGGGAGCTGTTTTTT. This gives the protein CASSLGPSRNTGELFF.

V and J are TRBV10-3 and TRBJ1-1; 9 bases fit TRBD1. V was pared by 10 bases and J by 1 base, with 7 bases of the junction left unmatched. Germline V gene sequence: CDR1 ENHRY, CDR2 SYGVKD. The CDR3 loop spans 14 amino acids. The CDR3 DNA reads TGTGCCACCCGGAGGGGACAGGGGAACACTGAAGCTTTCTTT. Its protein is CATRRGQGNTEAFF.